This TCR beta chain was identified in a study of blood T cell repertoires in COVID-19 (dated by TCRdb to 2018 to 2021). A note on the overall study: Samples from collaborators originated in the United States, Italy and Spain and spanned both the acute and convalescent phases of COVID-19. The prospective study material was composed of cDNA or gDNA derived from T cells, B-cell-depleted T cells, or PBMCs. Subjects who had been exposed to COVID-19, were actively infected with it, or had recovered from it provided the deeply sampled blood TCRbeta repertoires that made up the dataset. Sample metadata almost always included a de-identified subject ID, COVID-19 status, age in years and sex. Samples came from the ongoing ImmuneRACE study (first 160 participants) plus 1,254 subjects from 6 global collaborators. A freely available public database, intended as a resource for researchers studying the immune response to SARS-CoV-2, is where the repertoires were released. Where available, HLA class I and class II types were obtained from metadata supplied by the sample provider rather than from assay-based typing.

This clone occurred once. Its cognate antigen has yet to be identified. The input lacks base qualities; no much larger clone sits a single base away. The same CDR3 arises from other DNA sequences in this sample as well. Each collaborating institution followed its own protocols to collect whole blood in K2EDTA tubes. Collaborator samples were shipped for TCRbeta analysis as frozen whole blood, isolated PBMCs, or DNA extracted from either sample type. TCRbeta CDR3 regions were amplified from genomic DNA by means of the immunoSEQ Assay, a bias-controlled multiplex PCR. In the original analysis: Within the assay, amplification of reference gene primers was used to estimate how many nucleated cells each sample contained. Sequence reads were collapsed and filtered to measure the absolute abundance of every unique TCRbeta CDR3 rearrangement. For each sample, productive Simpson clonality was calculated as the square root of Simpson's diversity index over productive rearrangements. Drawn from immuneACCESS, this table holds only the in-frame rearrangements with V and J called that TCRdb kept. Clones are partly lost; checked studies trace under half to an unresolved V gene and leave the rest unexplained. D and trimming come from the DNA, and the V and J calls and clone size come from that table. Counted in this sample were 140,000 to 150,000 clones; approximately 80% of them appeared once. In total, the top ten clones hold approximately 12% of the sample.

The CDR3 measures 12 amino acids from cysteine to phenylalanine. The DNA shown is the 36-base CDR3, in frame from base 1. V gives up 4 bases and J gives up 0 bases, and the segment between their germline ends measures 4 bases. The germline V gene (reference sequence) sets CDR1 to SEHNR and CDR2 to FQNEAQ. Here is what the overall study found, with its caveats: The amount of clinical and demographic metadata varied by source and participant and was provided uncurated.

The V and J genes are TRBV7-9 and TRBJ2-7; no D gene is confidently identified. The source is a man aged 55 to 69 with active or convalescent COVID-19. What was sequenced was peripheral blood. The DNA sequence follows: TGTGCCAGCAGCTCGAGCTCCTACGAGCAGTACTTC. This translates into CASSSSSYEQYF.